A single sample is the source of the 29 T cell receptor beta chains below, sequenced in a study of blood T cell repertoires in COVID-19. Profiled with immunoSEQ multiplex PCR; TCRdb holds only in-frame clones, not every one. The top ten clones hold around 4% of a sample with roughly 140,000 clones, around 83% of them seen once. The material sequenced was peripheral blood. Receptor source: an elderly woman with acute or convalescent COVID-19.

This chain links TRBV6-5 with TRBJ2-5; tentatively, D is TRBD2 (6 bases). This CDR3 has 14 amino acids. Trimming removed 2 bases at V and 1 base at J, with 8 bases between. CDR1 MNHEY and CDR2 SVGAGI come from the germline V gene. CDR3 region: CASSYLGGQETQYF. The DNA for the CDR3 is TGTGCCAGCAGTTACCTCGGGGGCCAAGAGACCCAGTACTTC.

The V and J genes are TRBV6-1 and TRBJ2-6; D is unresolved. Looked up from germline, CDR1 is MNHNS and CDR2 is SASEGT. The V end was cut by 1 base, the J end by 2 bases, with 12 bases between. This CDR3 is 17 amino acids long. For the CDR3, the DNA is TGTGCCAGCAGTGAAGGACACCTTCAGGCTGGGGCCAACGTCCTGACTTTC. Its protein product is CASSEGHLQAGANVLTF.

Concerning this clone itself: Other DNA sequences within the sample encode an identical CDR3. CDR3 residues: CASLAVSYNEQFF. For the CDR3, the DNA is TGTGCCAGCCTAGCGGTCTCCTACAATGAGCAGTTCTTC. V usage is TRBV28 and J usage is TRBJ2-1; 7 bases map to TRBD2. CDR1 MDHEN and CDR2 SYDVKM come from the germline V gene. The CDR3 length is 13 residues. V gave up 8 bases and J gave up 0 bases; unmatched junction bases: 1. Looking up the rest from reference TRBV28 and TRBJ2-1 gives the full variable domain: DVKVTQSSRYLVKRTGEKVFLECVQDMDHENMFWYRQDPGLGLRLIYFSYDVKMKEKGDIPEGYSVSREKKERFSLILESASTNQTSMYLCASLAVSYNEQFFGPGTRLTVL.

The rearrangement links TRBV28 to TRBJ2-7; TRBD2 matches 8 bases. Trimming cost V 4 bases and J 3 bases; bases outside gene matches: 11. Germline V gives CDR1 MDHEN, CDR2 SYDVKM. This CDR3 contains 16 residues. DNA of the CDR3: TGTGCCAGCAGTTCCTCCGGGACTAGGGACTTCTACGAGCAGTACTTC. This codes for CASSSSGTRDFYEQYF.

This clone was counted once. The chain recombines TRBV4-1 with TRBJ2-5, with a possible D match to TRBD1 (7 bases). Between the trimmed V and J ends, which lost 1 base and 5 bases, there was a span of 11 bases. The CDR3 contains 14 residues. Germline V gene data show CDR1 as MGHRA and CDR2 as YSYEKL. The CDR3 sequence: CASSQVGGGETQYF. The DNA for the CDR3 is TGCGCCAGCAGCCAAGTAGGAGGGGGCGAGACCCAGTACTTC.

The CDR3 nucleotides read TGTGCCAGCAGCTCCCAGGGACAGGGGGGAGGTGAGCAGTTCTTC. Translated, it gives CASSSQGQGGGEQFF. The rearrangement links TRBV11-2 to TRBJ2-1, with TRBD1 matching over 11 bases. The trim removed 4 bases at V and 9 bases at J, leaving 8 bases unmatched. CDR1 and CDR2 (germline): SGHAT, FQNNGV. This CDR3 region has 15 residues.

The chain combines TRBV4-2 with TRBJ2-7, with 7 bases matching TRBD2. V trimming: 2 bases; J trimming: 3 bases; junction bases outside the gene matches: 7. This CDR3 has 15 amino acids. Looked up from germline, CDR1 is LGHNA and CDR2 is YNFKEQ. In DNA form, the CDR3 reads TGTGCCAGCAGCCAACTTCAAGCGGGAAACTACGAGCAGTACTTC. This encodes CASSQLQAGNYEQYF.

This clone occurred a few times. The chain employs TRBV29-1 and TRBJ1-5; D call uncertain. Germline V gives CDR1 SQVTM, CDR2 ANQGSEA. This CDR3 is 11 amino acids long. The ends were cut back, 4 bases at V and 6 bases at J, with 7 bases in the middle. CDR3 nucleotides: TGCAGCGTTGGTAACACTCAGCCCCAGCATTTT. Translating it yields CSVGNTQPQHF.

This clone was observed a few times. The J gene is TRBJ1-1, the V gene TRBV18, with D unclear. CDR3 length: 13 residues. Trimming shortened V by 8 bases and J by 0 bases, and 10 bases separated the two germline ends. Germline V gene lookup returns CDR1 KGHSH and CDR2 LQKENI. The CDR3 loop reads CASLTQMNTEAFF. In nucleotides, the CDR3 is TGTGCCAGCCTCACACAGATGAACACTGAAGCTTTCTTT.

The count of this clone is one. The CDR3: CASSQVGTVGTDTQYF. In DNA, the CDR3 is TGTGCCAGCAGCCAAGTGGGGACAGTAGGCACAGATACGCAGTATTTT. This rearrangement joins TRBV3-1 (or the pseudogene TRBV3-2) to TRBJ2-3, with TRBD1 identical over 7 bases. After removal of 1 base from V and 1 base from J, the junction contained 5 bases not matched to a gene. The CDR3 runs 16 residues. CDR1 and CDR2 (germline): LGHDT, YNNKEL (reference sequence).

The chain uses TRBV28 and TRBJ1-5; maybe TRBD1 (5 bases). Germline lookup yields CDR1 MDHEN and CDR2 SYDVKM. V lost 4 bases and J 0 bases, leaving 10 bases between the germline ends. The CDR3 sequence is 15 residues long. CDR3 nucleotides: TGTGCCAGCAGTTGGACAAGCTATAGCAATCAGCCCCAGCATTTT. Amino acid sequence: CASSWTSYSNQPQHF. The full variable domain, in which reference TRBV28 and TRBJ1-5 provide the parts outside the CDR3, is DVKVTQSSRYLVKRTGEKVFLECVQDMDHENMFWYRQDPGLGLRLIYFSYDVKMKEKGDIPEGYSVSREKKERFSLILESASTNQTSMYLCASSWTSYSNQPQHFGDGTRLSIL.

The rearrangement uses TRBV4-2 and TRBJ2-7; D unresolved. CDR1 and CDR2 from the germline V gene are LGHNA and YNFKEQ. The CDR3 length is 14 residues. V was shortened by 0 bases and J by 4 bases, with 10 bases between the two germline ends. For the CDR3, the DNA is TGTGCCAGCAGCCAAGATCTCCTAGTTTACGAGCAGTACTTC. The encoded protein is CASSQDLLVYEQYF.

This clone was counted once. The chain joins TRBV7-9 to TRBJ2-1; TRBD2 agrees at 10 bases. CDR3 length equals 16 residues. V lost 4 bases to trimming and J lost 7 bases; unmatched junction nucleotides: 10. Germline loops: CDR1 SEHNR, CDR2 FQNEAQ (reference sequence). CDR3 sequence reads: CASSSPSGRPTNEQFF. The CDR3 nucleotides read TGTGCCAGCAGCTCCCCTAGCGGGAGACCTACGAATGAGCAGTTCTTC.

The chain combines TRBV7-3 with TRBJ2-7; 7 bases agree with TRBD1. In germline, CDR1 is SGHTA, CDR2 FQGTGA. This CDR3 is built from 15 residues. The junction had 9 bases not matched to a gene; V was cut back by 2 bases and J by 5 bases. The CDR3 DNA reads as TGTGCCAGCAGCTTAGGGCGACAGGGTAACCACGAGCAGTACTTC. Its translation is CASSLGRQGNHEQYF.

The chain has TRBV3-1 (or the pseudogene TRBV3-2) and TRBJ2-3; no reliable D call. From germline, CDR1 is LGHDT and CDR2 YNNKEL (reference sequence). The V gene lost 1 base and the J gene lost 5 bases, with 7 bases spanning the gap. The CDR3 sequence is 13 residues long. Here the CDR3 DNA reads TGTGCCAGCAGCCAAGTGGGCCTAGATACGCAGTATTTT. It codes for CASSQVGLDTQYF.

On this clone: Other DNA variants within this sample encode the same CDR3. The chain links TRBV5-1 to TRBJ2-7, with 8 bases that match TRBD1. After removal of 5 bases from V and 3 bases from J, the junction contained 16 bases not matched to a gene. The germline V gene encodes CDR1 SGHRS and CDR2 YFSETQ. The CDR3 consists of 17 residues. CDR3 sequence: CASRKSYGTGENYEQYF. The DNA of the CDR3 is TGCGCCAGCAGGAAAAGTTACGGGACAGGCGAGAACTACGAGCAGTACTTC.

The chain carries TRBV5-1 and TRBJ2-1; 8 nucleotides line up with TRBD2. This CDR3 region has 16 residues. The trim removed 3 bases at V and 7 bases at J, leaving 12 bases unmatched. Germline values: CDR1 SGHRS, CDR2 YFSETQ. Written as DNA, the CDR3 is TGCGCCAGCAGCTCGGAAGCGGGAGTTCGTGGGAATGAGCAGTTCTTC. This codes for CASSSEAGVRGNEQFF.

The chain links TRBV15 to TRBJ1-2; D remains unclear. V was shortened by 8 bases and J by 3 bases, with 10 bases between the two germline ends. Germline V CDR1 and CDR2: LNHNV, YYDKDF (reference sequence). The length of the CDR3 is 12 residues. The DNA of the CDR3 is TGTGCCACCGGCGGGCCCCACTATGGCTACACCTTC. This translates into CATGGPHYGYTF.

The chain couples TRBV7-8 to TRBJ1-4; no clear D gene. The CDR3 has 16 amino acids. Germline V gives CDR1 SGHVS, CDR2 FQNEAQ. V was trimmed by 7 bases and J by 0 bases, leaving 15 bases between them. CDR3 DNA sequence: TGTGCCAGCACCCCATCGAGGTTTGCAACTAATGAAAAACTGTTTTTT. Its protein product is CASTPSRFATNEKLFF.

The chain joins TRBV11-2 to TRBJ2-3, with 7 bases matching TRBD2. CDR1 is SGHAT and CDR2 is FQNNGV in the germline V gene. The CDR3 extends over 15 amino acids. J lost 1 base, V lost 4 bases, and 5 bases had no gene match. The CDR3 DNA reads as TGTGCCAGCAGCTCTGGGACTACTCGCACAGATACGCAGTATTTT. Translating it yields CASSSGTTRTDTQYF. The entire variable domain, with the rest obtained from reference TRBV11-2 and TRBJ2-3, is as follows: EAGVAQSPRYKIIEKRQSVAFWCNPISGHATLYWYQQILGQGPKLLIQFQNNGVVDDSQLPKDRFSAERLKGVDSTLKIQPAKLEDSAVYLCASSSGTTRTDTQYFGPGTRLTVL.

The chain has TRBV3-1 (or the pseudogene TRBV3-2) and TRBJ2-1; D is unclear. The CDR3 contains 13 residues. Per germline, CDR1 LGHDT and CDR2 YNNKEL (reference sequence). V dropped 1 base and J dropped 5 bases, with 6 bases sitting between them. The CDR3 region is CASSQGSNNEQFF. The CDR3 DNA follows: TGTGCCAGCAGCCAAGGGAGCAACAATGAGCAGTTCTTC.

V and J are TRBV10-3 and TRBJ1-1; a weak D match, TRBD1 (6 bases). V was shortened by 11 bases and J by 0 bases, with 16 bases between the two germline ends. The length of the CDR3 is 14 residues. Germline V CDR1 and CDR2: ENHRY, SYGVKD. CDR3 sequence reads: CASQTGIMNTEAFF. CDR3 sequence (DNA): TGTGCCTCCCAGACAGGCATAATGAACACTGAAGCTTTCTTT.

The rearrangement links TRBV5-1 to TRBJ1-3; TRBD1 is a possible D gene (6 bases). This CDR3 is built from 14 residues. V lost 4 bases and J 4 bases, leaving 12 bases between the germline ends. CDR1 and CDR2 from the germline V gene are SGHRS and YFSETQ. CDR3 in DNA: TGCGCCAGCAGCGAAGGGACAATAGGAAACACCATATATTTT. Protein product: CASSEGTIGNTIYF.

The chain recombines TRBV3-1 (or the pseudogene TRBV3-2) with TRBJ1-2, with 8 bases aligning to TRBD1. The V segment lost 2 bases and the J segment 6 bases; nucleotides outside the gene matches: 5. CDR3 length equals 14 residues. The V gene's germline CDR1 is LGHDT and CDR2 YNNKEL (reference sequence). The chain's CDR3 is CASSQLDRENGYTF. CDR3 in DNA: TGTGCCAGCAGCCAATTGGACAGGGAAAATGGCTACACCTTC.

The chain uses TRBV28 and TRBJ2-7; TRBD2 matches 10 bases. From germline, CDR1 is MDHEN and CDR2 SYDVKM. The CDR3 length is 17 residues. J lost 5 bases, V lost 1 base, and 11 bases had no gene match. The DNA of the CDR3 is TGTGCCAGCAGTTTATTAGCGGCTAGCGGGAGTACCCACGAGCAGTACTTC. Its translation is CASSLLAASGSTHEQYF.

The chain couples TRBV28 to TRBJ2-5; perhaps TRBD1 as D (6 bases). Looked up from germline, CDR1 is MDHEN and CDR2 is SYDVKM. V was trimmed by 6 bases and J by 2 bases, leaving 22 bases between them. This CDR3 comprises 17 residues. Here the CDR3 reads CASRSGKGDTLQETQYF. The DNA of the CDR3 is TGTGCCAGCAGGAGTGGGAAGGGGGACACTTTACAAGAGACCCAGTACTTC.

The chain carries TRBV10-3 and TRBJ1-5; D gene uncertain. Trimming took off 2 bases at V and 3 bases at J, with 8 bases between the two ends. This CDR3 region has 14 residues. CDR1 is ENHRY and CDR2 is SYGVKD in the germline V gene. CDR3 coding DNA: TGTGCCATCAGTGAGGTAGAATCCAATCAGCCCCAGCATTTT. It encodes CAISEVESNQPQHF.

The V gene is TRBV18, the J gene TRBJ2-7, with D hard to call. The ends were cut back, 1 base at V and 5 bases at J, with 12 bases in the middle. CDR3 length: 14 amino acids. Per germline, CDR1 KGHSH and CDR2 LQKENI. CDR3 sequence: CASSPLSPLDEQYF. CDR3 nucleotides: TGTGCCAGCTCACCACTGAGCCCCCTCGACGAGCAGTACTTC.

This clone was picked up one time. This chain joins TRBV18 and TRBJ2-1, with D perhaps matching TRBD1 (5 bases). With 2 bases removed from V and 0 bases from J, the gap between germline ends came to 14 bases. The germline V gene has CDR1 KGHSH and CDR2 LQKENI. CDR3 size: 17 residues. In nucleotides, the CDR3 is TGTGCCAGCTCACCAGTCTACAGGTCTTTCTCCTACAATGAGCAGTTCTTC. The encoded protein is CASSPVYRSFSYNEQFF.